In its sample, the clone carrying this T cell receptor (beta chain) was seen many times. Antigen unknown. This entry is derived from a study of T cell repertoires in cytomegalovirus infection. Study in general: A matching HLA type, together with CMV infection, was signaled by public TCR beta signatures. Study-wide results and limits: Carriers of CMV plus the relevant HLA were identified by cumulative public TCR beta family frequency. CMV-specific HLA-C-restricted TCR beta clonotypes dominated the ex vivo response.

Germline values: CDR1 SGHTA, CDR2 FQGNSA. The CDR3 length is 14 residues. The V end lost 6 bases, the J end lost 4 bases, and 16 bases lay between the germline ends. One entry per CDR3 protein results from TCRdb running MiXCR on the reads. This table has some 400,000 distinct CDR3 sequences, over 15% appearing once. This receptor was identified in a human donor in good health (CMV status not recorded). Some clones in this sample may be carry-over from other donors' samples. The sample was PBMCs. J is TRBJ2-7 and V is TRBV7-2; perhaps TRBD2 as D (6 bases). Here the CDR3 DNA reads TGTGCCAGCAGGTCTTCTGCGGGAATATACGAGCAGTACTTC. Protein product: CASRSSAGIYEQYF.